This TCR beta chain was identified in a study of cytomegalovirus exposure and HLA in healthy donors. Study findings and constraints: Altogether, 150 or so TCR beta chains were recorded as cytomegalovirus-associated. Some public TCRs appeared in many individuals, while most sequences were rare.

Generated by immunoSEQ multiplex PCR, the TCRdb table keeps only in-frame clones and is missing some. The sample records some 150,000 clones, 90% being singletons. Details on this clone: Its specificity is not known.

Trimming removed 3 bases from V and 6 bases from J, with 12 bases in between. This CDR3 is built from 14 residues. Germline V gene lookup returns CDR1 SNHLY and CDR2 FYNNEI. The sequencing input was PBMCs. V gene TRBV2 combines with J gene TRBJ2-1; D may be TRBD2 (5 bases). This TCR was recovered from a woman in her 30s in good health and CMV-seropositive. The chain's CDR3 is CASSDTGRVNEQFF. The CDR3 DNA follows: TGTGCCAGCAGTGACACGGGAAGGGTCAATGAGCAGTTCTTC.